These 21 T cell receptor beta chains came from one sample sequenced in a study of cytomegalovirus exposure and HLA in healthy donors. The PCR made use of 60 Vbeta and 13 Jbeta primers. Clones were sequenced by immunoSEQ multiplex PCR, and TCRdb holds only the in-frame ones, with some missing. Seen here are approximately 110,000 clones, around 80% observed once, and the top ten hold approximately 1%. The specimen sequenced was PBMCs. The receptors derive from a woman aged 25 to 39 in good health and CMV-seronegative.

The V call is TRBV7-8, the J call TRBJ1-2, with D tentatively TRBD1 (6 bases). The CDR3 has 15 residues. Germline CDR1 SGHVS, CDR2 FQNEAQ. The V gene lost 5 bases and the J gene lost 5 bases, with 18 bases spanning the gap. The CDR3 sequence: CASSNAGGGGYGYTF. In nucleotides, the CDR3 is TGTGCCAGCAGCAATGCGGGAGGGGGGGGATATGGCTACACCTTC.

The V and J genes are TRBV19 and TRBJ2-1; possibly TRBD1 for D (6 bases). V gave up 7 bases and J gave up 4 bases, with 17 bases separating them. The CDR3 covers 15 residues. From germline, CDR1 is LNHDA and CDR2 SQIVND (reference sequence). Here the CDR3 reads CASNDFRDKYNEQFF. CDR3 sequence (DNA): TGTGCCAGTAATGACTTCCGGGACAAGTACAATGAGCAGTTCTTC.

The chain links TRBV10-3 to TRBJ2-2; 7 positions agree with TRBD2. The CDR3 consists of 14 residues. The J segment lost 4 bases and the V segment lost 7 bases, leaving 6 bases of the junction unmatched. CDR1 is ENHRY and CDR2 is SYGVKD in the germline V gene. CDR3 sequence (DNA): TGTGCCATCAATCCAGCGGGGCCCACCGGGGAGCTGTTTTTT. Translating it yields CAINPAGPTGELFF.

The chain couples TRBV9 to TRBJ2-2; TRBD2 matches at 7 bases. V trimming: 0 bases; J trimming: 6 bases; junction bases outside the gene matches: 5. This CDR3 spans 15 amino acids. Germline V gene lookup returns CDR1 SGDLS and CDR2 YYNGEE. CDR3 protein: CASSVEGLAAGELFF. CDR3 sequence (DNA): TGTGCCAGCAGCGTAGAAGGGCTAGCGGCCGGGGAGCTGTTTTTT.

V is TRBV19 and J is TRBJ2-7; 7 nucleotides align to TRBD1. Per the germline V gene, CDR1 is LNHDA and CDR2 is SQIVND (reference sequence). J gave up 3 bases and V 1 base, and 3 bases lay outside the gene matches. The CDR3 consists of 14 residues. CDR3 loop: CASSIAGTVYEQYF. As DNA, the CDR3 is TGTGCCAGTAGTATAGCCGGGACAGTCTACGAGCAGTACTTC.

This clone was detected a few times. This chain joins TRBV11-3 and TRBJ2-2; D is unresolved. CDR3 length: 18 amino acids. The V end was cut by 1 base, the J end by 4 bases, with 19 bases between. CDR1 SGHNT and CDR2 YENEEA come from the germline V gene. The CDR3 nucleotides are TGTGCCAGCAGCTTAGGACTCTTTCCACTCGATCGCACCGGGGAGCTGTTTTTT. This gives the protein CASSLGLFPLDRTGELFF. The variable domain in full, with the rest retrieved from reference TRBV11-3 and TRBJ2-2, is EAGVVQSPRYKIIEKKQPVAFWCNPISGHNTLYWYLQNLGQGPELLIRYENEEAVDDSQLPKDRFSAERLKGVDSTLKIQPAELGDSAVYLCASSLGLFPLDRTGELFFGEGSRLTVL.

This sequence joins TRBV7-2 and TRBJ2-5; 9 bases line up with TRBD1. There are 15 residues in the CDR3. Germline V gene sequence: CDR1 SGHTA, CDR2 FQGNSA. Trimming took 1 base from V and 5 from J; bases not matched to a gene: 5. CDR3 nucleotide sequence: TGTGCCAGCAGCTTAGGGGACAGGGATTACGAGACCCAGTACTTC. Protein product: CASSLGDRDYETQYF.

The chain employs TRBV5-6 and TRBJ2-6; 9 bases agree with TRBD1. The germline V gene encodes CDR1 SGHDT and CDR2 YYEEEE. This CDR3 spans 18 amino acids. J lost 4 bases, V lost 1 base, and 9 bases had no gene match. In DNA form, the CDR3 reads TGTGCCAGCAGCTTGTTTTCTACAGGGGGCTCGGGGGCCAACGTCCTGACTTTC. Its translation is CASSLFSTGGSGANVLTF.

The CDR3 loop reads CAWSVPGVPSYEQYF. The CDR3 coding sequence is TGTGCCTGGAGTGTACCAGGGGTTCCCTCCTACGAGCAGTACTTC. The chain is built from TRBV30 and TRBJ2-7, with a weak D call TRBD1 (6 bases). CDR1 is GTSNPN and CDR2 is SVGIG in the germline V gene (reference sequence). The V end lost 0 bases, the J end lost 0 bases, and 12 bases lay between the germline ends. The CDR3 length is 15 residues.

DNA of the CDR3: TGTGCCAGCAGCCAAGATAGGACCGGGAACACCCCCCTACCCCAGCATTTT. Protein: CASSQDRTGNTPLPQHF. The J gene is TRBJ1-5, the V gene TRBV4-2; D remains unclear. Trimming removed 0 bases at V and 10 bases at J, with 22 bases between. Germline V lookup: CDR1 LGHNA, CDR2 YNFKEQ. The CDR3 has 17 amino acids.

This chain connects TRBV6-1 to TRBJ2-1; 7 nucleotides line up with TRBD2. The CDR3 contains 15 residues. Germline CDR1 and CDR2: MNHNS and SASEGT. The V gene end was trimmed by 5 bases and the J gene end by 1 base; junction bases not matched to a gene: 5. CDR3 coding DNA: TGTGCCAGCAGTCGGGAGGAGAGGTCCTACAATGAGCAGTTCTTC. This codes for CASSREERSYNEQFF.

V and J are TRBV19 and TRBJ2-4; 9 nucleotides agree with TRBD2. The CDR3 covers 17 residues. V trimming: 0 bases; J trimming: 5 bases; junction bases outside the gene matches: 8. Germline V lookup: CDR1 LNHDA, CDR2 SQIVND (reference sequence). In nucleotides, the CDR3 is TGTGCCAGTAGTATAGATGAGGGCGGGGGGGCCCAAAACATTCAGTACTTC. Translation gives CASSIDEGGGAQNIQYF.

The CDR3 loop reads CASSPGQGGSYEQYF. The CDR3 region has the DNA TGTGCCAGCTCACCAGGACAGGGTGGTTCCTACGAGCAGTACTTC. The gene calls are TRBV18 and TRBJ2-7, with 8 bases aligning to TRBD1. Trimming at V came to 2 bases and at J to 1 base, leaving 4 bases not matched to a gene. Germline-derived CDR1 and CDR2 are KGHSH and LQKENI. CDR3 size: 15 residues.

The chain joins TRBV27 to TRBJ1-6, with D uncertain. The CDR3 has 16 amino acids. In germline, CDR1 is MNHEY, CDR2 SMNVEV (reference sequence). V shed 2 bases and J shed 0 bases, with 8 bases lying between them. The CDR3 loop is CASSLRESSYNSPLHF. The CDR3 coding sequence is TGTGCCAGCAGTTTAAGGGAGAGCTCCTATAATTCACCCCTCCACTTT.

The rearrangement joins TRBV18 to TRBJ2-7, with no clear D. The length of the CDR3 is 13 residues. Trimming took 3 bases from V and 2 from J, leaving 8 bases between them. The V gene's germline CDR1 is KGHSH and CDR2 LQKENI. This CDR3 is CASSPAFAYEQYF. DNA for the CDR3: TGTGCCAGCTCACCCGCGTTCGCCTACGAGCAGTACTTC.

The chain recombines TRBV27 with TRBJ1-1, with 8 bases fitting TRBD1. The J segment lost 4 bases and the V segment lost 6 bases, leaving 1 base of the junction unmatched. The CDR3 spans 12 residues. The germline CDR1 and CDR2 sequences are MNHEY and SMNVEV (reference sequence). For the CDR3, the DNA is TGTGCCAGCAGGACAGGGGCCACTGAAGCTTTCTTT. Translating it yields CASRTGATEAFF.

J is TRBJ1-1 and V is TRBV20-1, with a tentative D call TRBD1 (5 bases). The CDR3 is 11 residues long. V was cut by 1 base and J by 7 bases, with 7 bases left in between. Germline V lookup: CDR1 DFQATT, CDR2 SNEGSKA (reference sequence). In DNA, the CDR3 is TGCAGTGCTAGAGGAAGGGGTGAAGCTTTCTTT. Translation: CSARGRGEAFF.

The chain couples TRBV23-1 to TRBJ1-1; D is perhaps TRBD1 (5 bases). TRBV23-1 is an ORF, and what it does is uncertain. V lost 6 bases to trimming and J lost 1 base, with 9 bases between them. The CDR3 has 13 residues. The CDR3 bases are TGCGCCAGCAGGCAGGGTCAGAACACTGAAGCTTTCTTT. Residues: CASRQGQNTEAFF.

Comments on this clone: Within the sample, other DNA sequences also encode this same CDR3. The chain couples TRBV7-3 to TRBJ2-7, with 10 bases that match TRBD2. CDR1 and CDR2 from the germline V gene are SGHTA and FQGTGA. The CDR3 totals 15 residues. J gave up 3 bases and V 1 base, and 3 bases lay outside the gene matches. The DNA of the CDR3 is TGTGCCAGCAGCTTAAACCCTAGCGGGAGCTACGAGCAGTACTTC. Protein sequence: CASSLNPSGSYEQYF. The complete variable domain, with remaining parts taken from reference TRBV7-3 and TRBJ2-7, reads GAGVSQTPSNKVTEKGKYVELRCDPISGHTALYWYRQSLGQGPEFLIYFQGTGAADDSGLPNDRFFAVRPEGSVSTLKIQRTERGDSAVYLCASSLNPSGSYEQYFGPGTRLTVT.

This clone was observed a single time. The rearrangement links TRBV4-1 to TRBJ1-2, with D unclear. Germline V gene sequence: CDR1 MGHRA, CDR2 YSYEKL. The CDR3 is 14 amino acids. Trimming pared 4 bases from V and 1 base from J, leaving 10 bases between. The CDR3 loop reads CASSPFRGNYGYTF. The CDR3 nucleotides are TGCGCCAGCAGCCCCTTCCGGGGTAACTATGGCTACACCTTC.

The CDR3 DNA sequence: TGCGCCAGCAGCCAAGATAGGACAGGGGGCTTGAGTGAGCAGTACTTC. Amino acids: CASSQDRTGGLSEQYF. The chain is built from TRBV4-1 and TRBJ2-7; the match to TRBD1 covers 11 bases. Germline lookup yields CDR1 MGHRA and CDR2 YSYEKL. V shed 0 bases and J 7 bases; nucleotides not matched to a gene: 8. CDR3 length: 16 amino acids.